Below, 21 T cell receptor beta chains from the same sample are listed, as sequenced in a study of identical twins. TCRdb used MiXCR to reprocess the 5' RACE reads, holding one entry per CDR3 protein. Among 750,000 to 950,000 distinct CDR3 sequences, 9% to 15% were seen once, and the ten largest hold 1.5% to 2%. The data also belong to a second study, concerning yellow fever vaccine responses in identical twins.

The sequencing sample was made of PBMCs. These receptors were collected from a young woman in good health.

There are a few counts of this clonotype. The gene calls are TRBV14 and TRBJ2-7; the D gene is possibly TRBD1 (6 bases). The CDR3 length is 17 residues. Germline CDR1 SGHDN, CDR2 FVKESK. V lost 2 bases and J lost 2, with 19 bases in between. The CDR3 DNA reads as TGTGCCAGCAGCCAATACAGGGATTTTAAGATTCCCTACGAGCAGTACTTC. Protein: CASSQYRDFKIPYEQYF.

This clonotype turned up a few times. The chain is built from TRBV24-1 and TRBJ1-4; the D gene is possibly TRBD1 (6 bases). The germline V gene has CDR1 KGHDR and CDR2 SFDVKD. V lost 0 bases to trimming and J lost 6 bases, with 13 bases between them. This CDR3 region has 16 residues. The CDR3 spells CATSDLGQGPDEKLFF. DNA of the CDR3: TGTGCCACCAGTGATTTGGGGCAGGGGCCGGATGAAAAACTGTTTTTT.

This chain joins TRBV5-5 and TRBJ2-1; no clear D gene. This CDR3 comprises 15 residues. CDR1 SGHKS and CDR2 YYEKEE come from the germline V gene (reference sequence). The V and J ends lost 0 bases and 1 base respectively, with 8 bases between them. The CDR3 region has the DNA TGTGCCAGCAGCTTGGCTATCGGGTCCTACAATGAGCAGTTCTTC. Translating it yields CASSLAIGSYNEQFF.

The sample holds a few counts of this clonotype. The chain recombines TRBV7-2 with TRBJ2-7; 14 bases match TRBD2. This CDR3 has 19 amino acids. The J segment lost 3 bases and the V segment lost 0 bases, leaving 10 bases of the junction unmatched. CDR1 and CDR2 from the germline V gene are SGHTA and FQGNSA. CDR3 in amino acids: CASSLAYFGTSGSIYEQYF. The CDR3 DNA reads TGTGCCAGCAGCTTAGCGTACTTTGGGACTAGCGGGAGTATCTACGAGCAGTACTTC.

The chain joins TRBV12-3 or TRBV12-4 to TRBJ2-7; D is undetermined. The V gene lost 0 bases and the J gene lost 2 bases, with 8 bases spanning the gap. The CDR3 runs to 14 residues. This CDR3 is CASSLAGITYEQYF. CDR3 nucleotides: TGTGCCAGCAGTTTAGCGGGGATTACCTACGAGCAGTACTTC.

This clonotype was observed a handful of times. The V gene is TRBV7-9, the J gene TRBJ1-3; D may be TRBD1 (6 bases). CDR1 is SEHNR, CDR2 FQNEAQ, per germline (reference sequence). Trimming shortened V by 6 bases and J by 4 bases, and 13 bases separated the two germline ends. The length of the CDR3 is 14 residues. The CDR3 loop reads CASRPQGSGNTIYF. CDR3 nucleotide sequence: TGTGCCAGCAGACCACAGGGTAGCGGAAACACCATATATTTT.

Many counts were recorded for this clonotype. The chain links TRBV12-3 or TRBV12-4 to TRBJ2-1; 7 nucleotides match TRBD2. The CDR3 has 15 residues. V dropped 3 bases and J dropped 4; count of bases not matched to a gene: 6. The CDR3, as DNA: TGTGCCAGCAGTTTTTCACTAGCGCCGTACAATGAGCAGTTCTTC. It is translated as CASSFSLAPYNEQFF.

The chain uses TRBV6-1 and TRBJ2-3; tentative D call: TRBD2 (6 bases). Germline CDR1 and CDR2: MNHNS and SASEGT. CDR3 size: 16 residues. V gave up 6 bases and J gave up 0 bases, with 16 bases separating them. CDR3: CASRPRGSTSTDTQYF. The DNA of the CDR3 is TGTGCCAGCAGACCCCGGGGGTCCACTAGCACAGATACGCAGTATTTT.

This clonotype was recorded at least ten times. The chain combines TRBV9 with TRBJ1-6; tentative D call: TRBD1 (6 bases). The CDR3 length is 17 residues. The germline V gene has CDR1 SGDLS and CDR2 YYNGEE. The germline V and J ends were trimmed by 3 bases and 6 bases, with 19 bases remaining between them. CDR3 sequence: CASSGAGRGRSNSPLHF. The CDR3 DNA follows: TGTGCCAGCAGCGGTGCGGGCAGGGGACGAAGTAATTCACCCCTCCACTTT.

The chain is built from TRBV27 and TRBJ1-2, with TRBD1 as a possible D gene (5 bases). The CDR3 is made up of 13 amino acids. Per germline, CDR1 MNHEY and CDR2 SMNVEV (reference sequence). Trimming cost V 3 bases and J 5 bases, with 10 bases left between them. CDR3 nucleotide sequence: TGTGCCAGCAGTTTCGTTTCAGGGTATGGCTACACCTTC. As protein: CASSFVSGYGYTF.

In this sample, this clonotype turned up a few times. This chain joins TRBV6-1 and TRBJ1-4; tentative D call: TRBD1 (6 bases). The CDR3 length is 14 residues. The V and J ends lost 8 bases and 2 bases respectively, with 12 bases between them. Germline-derived CDR1 and CDR2 are MNHNS and SASEGT. CDR3 sequence (DNA): TGTGCCAGCTGCCCGACAGGCACTAATGAAAAACTGTTTTTT. Translated, it gives CASCPTGTNEKLFF.

Only a few counts were recorded for this clonotype. The chain uses TRBV27 and TRBJ1-1, with D uncertain. Trimming took off 0 bases at V and 6 bases at J, with 11 bases between the two ends. The CDR3 consists of 14 residues. Germline V gives CDR1 MNHEY, CDR2 SMNVEV (reference sequence). The DNA for the CDR3 is TGTGCCAGCAGTTTATCCGACCTGGCCGCTGAAGCTTTCTTT. Translating gives CASSLSDLAAEAFF.

This clonotype was observed a few times. This rearrangement joins TRBV28 to TRBJ1-1, with a possible D match to TRBD1 (6 bases). V lost 4 bases, J lost 0 bases, and 9 bases lay in between. Germline CDR1 MDHEN, CDR2 SYDVKM. There are 14 residues in the CDR3. The CDR3 loop is CASSWDTLNTEAFF. In nucleotides, the CDR3 is TGTGCCAGCAGTTGGGACACACTGAACACTGAAGCTTTCTTT.

The V and J genes are TRBV20-1 and TRBJ1-2; D not resolved. Germline lookup yields CDR1 DFQATT and CDR2 SNEGSKA (reference sequence). V was cut by 2 bases and J by 8 bases, with 9 bases left in between. The CDR3 has 11 amino acids. This CDR3 is CSARSVAGYTF. In DNA, the CDR3 is TGCAGTGCTAGAAGCGTGGCAGGCTACACCTTC.

Many counts were recorded for this clonotype. This chain links TRBV29-1 with TRBJ2-1, with no clear D. V lost 1 base and J 6 bases, leaving 4 bases between the germline ends. Germline CDR1 is SQVTM and CDR2 is ANQGSEA. The CDR3 extends over 11 amino acids. Here the CDR3 reads CSVEAVNEQFF. CDR3 sequence (DNA): TGCAGCGTTGAAGCGGTCAATGAGCAGTTCTTC.

V gene TRBV18 combines with J gene TRBJ2-1; the D call may be TRBD1 or TRBD2 (5 bases each). Germline CDR1 KGHSH, CDR2 LQKENI. The ends were cut back, 0 bases at V and 6 bases at J, with 12 bases in the middle. The CDR3 totals 15 residues. The CDR3: CASSPPGTGRNEQFF. The CDR3 region has the DNA TGTGCCAGCTCACCACCCGGGACGGGGCGCAATGAGCAGTTCTTC.

The table lists this clonotype with many counts. This chain uses TRBV7-9 with TRBJ2-5; 10 bases align to TRBD2. Germline-derived CDR1 and CDR2 are SEHNR and FQNEAQ (reference sequence). The CDR3 sequence is 15 residues long. The ends lost 3 bases at V and 3 bases at J; junction bases unmatched: 4. The CDR3 region is CASSFTSGAKETQYF. DNA for the CDR3: TGTGCCAGCAGCTTTACTAGCGGGGCCAAAGAGACCCAGTACTTC.

This clonotype has just a few counts. The chain recombines TRBV20-1 with TRBJ2-7; tentatively, D is TRBD1 (6 bases). The ends were cut back, 2 bases at V and 2 bases at J, with 10 bases in the middle. Germline values: CDR1 DFQATT, CDR2 SNEGSKA (reference sequence). This CDR3 comprises 13 residues. The CDR3 nucleotides read TGCAGTGCTAGAATTTCAGGGGCCTACGAGCAGTACTTC. It codes for CSARISGAYEQYF.

This clonotype came up a few times. The chain recombines TRBV5-1 with TRBJ2-4, with no clear D. The CDR3 runs to 16 residues. Trimming took off 0 bases at V and 5 bases at J, with 15 bases between the two ends. The germline CDR1 and CDR2 sequences are SGHRS and YFSETQ. CDR3 DNA: TGCGCCAGCAGCTTGGGAGAGGCTCCTGGGCAAAACATTCAGTACTTC. Its translation is CASSLGEAPGQNIQYF.

V and J are TRBV9 and TRBJ2-7; D is unresolved. Trimming removed 1 base at V and 5 bases at J, with 7 bases between. The CDR3 length is 12 residues. Looked up from germline, CDR1 is SGDLS and CDR2 is YYNGEE. The CDR3 nucleotides read TGTGCCAGCAGCGTAACAGACCACGAGCAGTACTTC. Protein product: CASSVTDHEQYF.

The CDR3 spells CASSWGAAKNIQYF. CDR3 in DNA: TGTGCCAGCAGCTGGGGGGCAGCCAAAAACATTCAGTACTTC. The chain couples TRBV12-3 or TRBV12-4 to TRBJ2-4, with D perhaps being TRBD1 or TRBD2 (6 bases each). V was trimmed by 6 bases and J by 0 bases, leaving 9 bases between them. The CDR3 runs 14 residues.